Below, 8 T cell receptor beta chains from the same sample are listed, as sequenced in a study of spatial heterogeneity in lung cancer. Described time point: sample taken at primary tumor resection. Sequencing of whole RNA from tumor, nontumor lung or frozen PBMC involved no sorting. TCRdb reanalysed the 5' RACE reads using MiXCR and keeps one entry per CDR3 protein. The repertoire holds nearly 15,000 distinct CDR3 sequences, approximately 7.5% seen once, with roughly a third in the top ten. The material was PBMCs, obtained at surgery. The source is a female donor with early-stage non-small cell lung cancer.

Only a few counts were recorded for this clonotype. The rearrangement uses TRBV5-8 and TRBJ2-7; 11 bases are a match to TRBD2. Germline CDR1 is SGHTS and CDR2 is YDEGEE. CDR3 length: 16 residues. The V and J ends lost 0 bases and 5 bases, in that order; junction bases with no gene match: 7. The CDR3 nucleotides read TGTGCCAGCAGCTTGGCCTGGGCTAGCGGGGGGCACGAGCAGTACTTC. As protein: CASSLAWASGGHEQYF.

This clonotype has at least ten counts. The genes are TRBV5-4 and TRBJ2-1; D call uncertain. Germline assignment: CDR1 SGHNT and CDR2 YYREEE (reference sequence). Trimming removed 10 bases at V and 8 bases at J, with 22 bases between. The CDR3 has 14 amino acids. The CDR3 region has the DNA TGTGCCTCACTTAAGGATCCAACTTCCGATGAGCAGTTCTTC. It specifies CASLKDPTSDEQFF.

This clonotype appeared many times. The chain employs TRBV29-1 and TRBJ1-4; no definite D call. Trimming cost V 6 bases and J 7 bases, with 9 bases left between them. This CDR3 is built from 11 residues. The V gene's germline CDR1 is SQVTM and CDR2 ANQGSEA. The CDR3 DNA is TGCAGCGTCCCCTGGCGTGAAAAACTGTTTTTT. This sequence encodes CSVPWREKLFF.

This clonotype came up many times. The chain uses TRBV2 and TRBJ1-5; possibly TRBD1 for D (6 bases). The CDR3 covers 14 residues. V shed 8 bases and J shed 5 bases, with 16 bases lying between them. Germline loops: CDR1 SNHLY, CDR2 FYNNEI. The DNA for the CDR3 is TGTGCCAGCGGGGGCCTCAGTCAAGATCAGCCCCAGCATTTT. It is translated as CASGGLSQDQPQHF.

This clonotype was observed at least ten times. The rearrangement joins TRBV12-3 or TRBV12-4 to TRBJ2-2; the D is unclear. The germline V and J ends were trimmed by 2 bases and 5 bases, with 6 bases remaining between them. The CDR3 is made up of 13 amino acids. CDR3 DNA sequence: TGTGCCAGCAGTTTATTGGGAACCGGGGAGCTGTTTTTT. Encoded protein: CASSLLGTGELFF.

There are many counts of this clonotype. This CDR3 reads CSGGGETQYF. The CDR3 nucleotides are TGCAGCGGGGGTGGGGAGACCCAGTACTTC. The chain combines TRBV29-1 with TRBJ2-5; D unresolved. The CDR3 covers 10 residues. Germline CDR1 is SQVTM and CDR2 is ANQGSEA. V was trimmed by 7 bases and J by 5 bases, leaving 8 bases between them.

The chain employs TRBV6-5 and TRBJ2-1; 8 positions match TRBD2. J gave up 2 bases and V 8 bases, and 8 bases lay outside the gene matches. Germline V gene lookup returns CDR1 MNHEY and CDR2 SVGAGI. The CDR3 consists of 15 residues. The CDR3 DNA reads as TGTGCCAGCCGCTTTAGCGGGACCGCCTACAATGAGCAGTTCTTC. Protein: CASRFSGTAYNEQFF.

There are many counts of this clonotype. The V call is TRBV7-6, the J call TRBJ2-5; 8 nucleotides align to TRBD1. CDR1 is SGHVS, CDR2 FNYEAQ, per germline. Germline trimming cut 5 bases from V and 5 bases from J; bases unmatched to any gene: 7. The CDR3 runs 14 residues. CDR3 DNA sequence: TGTGCCAGCAGCCCCAGGGGGCCGGGGGAGACCCAGTACTTC. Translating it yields CASSPRGPGETQYF.